One sample yielded the 10 T cell receptor beta chains listed below, sequenced in a study of shared clonotypes between healthy human individuals. Produced via immunoSEQ multiplex PCR; TCRdb's table is partial and in-frame only. Here the sample spans about 2.4 million clones, around 90% being singletons. The sample taken for sequencing was naive CD4+ T cells sorted from blood. The subset is: CD45RA+ positively selected. These receptors were taken from a man aged 18 to 30 in good health.

As concerns this clone: The sample holds other DNA sequences that translate to the same CDR3. The chain carries TRBV6-1 and TRBJ1-1; weak D call: TRBD1 (6 bases). This CDR3 has 15 residues. Trimming took 5 bases from V and 0 from J, leaving 13 bases between them. Germline CDR1 MNHNS, CDR2 SASEGT. This CDR3 is CASSPHRDMNTEAFF. In DNA, the CDR3 is TGTGCCAGCAGTCCGCACAGGGACATGAACACTGAAGCTTTCTTT.

A remark on this clone: The identical CDR3 is also encoded by other nucleotide sequences in the sample. This chain connects TRBV5-1 to TRBJ2-5; the D gene could be TRBD1 or TRBD2 (6 bases each). The germline CDR1 and CDR2 sequences are SGHRS and YFSETQ. V lost 4 bases, J lost 1 base, and 8 bases lay in between. The CDR3 extends over 13 amino acids. The CDR3 DNA reads as TGCGCCAGCAGCGGGGGGCTCCAAGAGACCCAGTACTTC. As protein: CASSGGLQETQYF.

This chain links TRBV10-3 with TRBJ1-1, with 7 positions matching TRBD1. The CDR3 is 16 residues long. Germline V CDR1 and CDR2: ENHRY, SYGVKD. V shed 4 bases, J shed 4 bases, and the junction held 12 bases outside the gene matches. CDR3 DNA sequence: TGTGCCATCAGTGGTTCGGGACAGTTGGCTTCCACTGAAGCTTTCTTT. This sequence encodes CAISGSGQLASTEAFF.

This chain links TRBV6-1 with TRBJ1-5, with 7 positions matching TRBD1. Trimming at V came to 3 bases and at J to 7 bases, leaving 6 bases not matched to a gene. Germline V gene lookup returns CDR1 MNHNS and CDR2 SASEGT. There are 14 residues in the CDR3. The CDR3 is CASSEGGGGQPQHF. For the CDR3, the DNA is TGTGCCAGCAGTGAGGGAGGGGGCGGGCAGCCCCAGCATTTT.

The chain couples TRBV4-2 to TRBJ2-3; D gene ambiguous. Per germline, CDR1 LGHNA and CDR2 YNFKEQ. Trimming pared 4 bases from V and 1 base from J, leaving 9 bases between. The CDR3 runs to 14 residues. The CDR3, as DNA: TGTGCCAGCAGCCCCCTAGGTGGCACAGATACGCAGTATTTT. Translating it yields CASSPLGGTDTQYF.

The chain recombines TRBV9 with TRBJ1-2; no clear D gene. The V end lost 3 bases, the J end lost 4 bases, and 10 bases lay between the germline ends. From germline, CDR1 is SGDLS and CDR2 YYNGEE. CDR3 size: 13 residues. CDR3 DNA sequence: TGTGCCAGCAGCGACCGGGAGGGCTATGGCTACACCTTC. Translation gives CASSDREGYGYTF.

The genes are TRBV2 and TRBJ1-2; 10 bases line up with TRBD1. Germline loops: CDR1 SNHLY, CDR2 FYNNEI. CDR3 length: 15 residues. The V gene end was trimmed by 7 bases and the J gene end by 5 bases; junction bases not matched to a gene: 10. CDR3 residues: CASTNGDRGIYGYTF. The CDR3 bases are TGTGCCAGCACCAACGGGGACAGGGGAATTTATGGCTACACCTTC.

The J gene is TRBJ2-7, the V gene TRBV7-2, with D uncertain. Trimming left V 5 bases short and J 6 bases short, with 11 bases between. Germline V gene lookup returns CDR1 SGHTA and CDR2 FQGNSA. The CDR3 consists of 12 residues. The CDR3 DNA reads TGTGCCAGCAGCACCAACTGGATCGAGCAGTACTTC. Protein sequence: CASSTNWIEQYF.

The rearrangement links TRBV7-6 to TRBJ2-7, with D possibly matching TRBD1 (6 bases). This CDR3 is 15 amino acids long. From germline, CDR1 is SGHVS and CDR2 FNYEAQ. The ends were cut back, 5 bases at V and 6 bases at J, with 20 bases in the middle. The CDR3 bases are TGTGCCAGCAGCCCAGTGGGTAGTACAGGGCGCGAGCAGTACTTC. It is translated as CASSPVGSTGREQYF.

Here the CDR3 reads CASSLALGLREKLFF. The CDR3 DNA follows: TGTGCCAGCAGCTTAGCGCTGGGACTCCGGGAAAAACTGTTTTTT. The chain has TRBV7-2 and TRBJ1-4; D might be TRBD1 (5 bases). This CDR3 spans 15 amino acids. The germline gives CDR1 SGHTA, CDR2 FQGNSA. The V end lost 0 bases, the J end lost 8 bases, and 13 bases lay between the germline ends.